One and the same sample provided the 7 T cell receptor beta chains below, sequenced in a study of T cells expressing NK-cell markers. No DNA is given; TCRdb re-called the 5' RACE reads and lists each CDR3 protein once. The sample's table shows about 460,000 distinct CDR3 sequences. The specimen was blood T cells: a sorted CD56 or NKG2C T cell subset, CD4+ or CD8+ T cells, or bulk PBMC T cells (not recorded which). The receptors here all came from a woman between 50 and 59 years old in good health.

This chain links TRBV5-1 with TRBJ2-1; checking the TCRdb D call of TRBD2 is not possible without DNA. The CDR3 is made up of 14 amino acids. The germline gives CDR1 SGHRS, CDR2 YFSETQ. The chain's CDR3 is CASGTSGAYNEQFF.

The chain is built from TRBV20-1 and TRBJ2-7; TCRdb lists TRBD2, though no DNA is available to test this call. The germline CDR1 and CDR2 sequences are DFQATT and SNEGSKA (reference sequence). The CDR3 is 18 amino acids. Here the CDR3 reads CSARDPSGSGAAAYEQYF.

CDR3 residues: CASSYPGNSPLHF. V usage is TRBV6-5 and J usage is TRBJ1-6; TCRdb outputs TRBD1, but without DNA this stays unchecked. This CDR3 comprises 13 residues. Germline lookup yields CDR1 MNHEY and CDR2 SVGAGI.

The rearrangement links TRBV4-1 to TRBJ2-2. CDR1 and CDR2 (germline): MGHRA, YSYEKL. The CDR3 totals 15 residues. The CDR3: CASSQAQTFTGELFF.

The chain couples TRBV27 to TRBJ2-1. CDR1 and CDR2 from the germline V gene are MNHEY and SMNVEV (reference sequence). This CDR3 contains 16 residues. The CDR3 here is CASSIQSGSPHNEQFF.

The CDR3 here is CASSPRGAYEQYF. The chain carries TRBV6-1 and TRBJ2-7; TCRdb indicates TRBD1, and absent DNA this call remains unverified. The CDR3 has 13 residues. Germline CDR1 reads MNHNS; CDR2 reads SASEGT.

The chain uses TRBV15 and TRBJ1-1. The CDR3 covers 13 residues. The germline V gene has CDR1 LNHNV and CDR2 YYDKDF (reference sequence). The CDR3 reads CATSRGLNTEAFF.